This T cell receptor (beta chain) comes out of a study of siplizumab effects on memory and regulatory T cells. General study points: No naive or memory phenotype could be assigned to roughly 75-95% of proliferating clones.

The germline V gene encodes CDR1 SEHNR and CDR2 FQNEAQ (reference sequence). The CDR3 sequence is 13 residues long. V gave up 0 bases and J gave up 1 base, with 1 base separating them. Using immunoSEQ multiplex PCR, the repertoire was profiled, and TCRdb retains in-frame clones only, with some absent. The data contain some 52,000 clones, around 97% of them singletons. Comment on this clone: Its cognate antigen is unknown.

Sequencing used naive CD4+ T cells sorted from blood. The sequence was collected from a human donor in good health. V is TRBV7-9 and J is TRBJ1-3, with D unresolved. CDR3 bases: TGTGCCAGCAGCTTAGCGTCTGGAAACACCATATATTTT. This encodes CASSLASGNTIYF.